The next 32 T cell receptor beta chains were all read from a single sample in a study of T cells in Graves' hyperthyroidism and ophthalmopathy. The investigators amplified TCR beta CDR3 regions from RNA transcripts. When the TCR CDR3 underwent first-round RT-PCR, the HTBI primer set was used. TCRdb recomputed calls from the multiplex PCR reads with MiXCR, one row per CDR3 protein. The sample lists some 560,000 distinct CDR3 sequences, approximately 14% seen once, with about 7% in the top ten. Specimen: blood. These receptors all come from a woman aged 25 to 39 with Graves' hyperthyroidism.

This clonotype was picked up many times. The chain couples TRBV18 to TRBJ2-2; D call uncertain. The germline V and J ends were trimmed by 6 bases and 5 bases, with 7 bases remaining between them. CDR1 KGHSH and CDR2 LQKENI come from the germline V gene. The CDR3 is 12 residues long. The CDR3 sequence: CASSAGTGELFF. CDR3 DNA: TGTGCCAGCTCGGCAGGAACCGGGGAGCTGTTTTTT.

This clonotype was observed a few times. This chain connects TRBV5-1 to TRBJ2-1; 12 bases are a match to TRBD1. Trimming removed 3 bases from V and 8 bases from J; junction bases left unmatched: 6. The CDR3 sequence is 15 residues long. CDR1 and CDR2 (germline): SGHRS, YFSETQ. CDR3 coding DNA: TGCGCCAGCAGCTACCGGGACAGGGGGCGGGATGAGCAGTTCTTC. It is translated as CASSYRDRGRDEQFF.

This clonotype was seen a few times. The chain is built from TRBV27 and TRBJ2-1; TRBD2 is a possible D gene (6 bases). V gave up 5 bases and J gave up 4 bases, with 12 bases separating them. Germline CDR1 and CDR2: MNHEY and SMNVEV (reference sequence). CDR3 length equals 14 residues. This CDR3 is CASSPRLEYNEQFF. CDR3 bases: TGTGCCAGCAGTCCACGACTAGAGTACAATGAGCAGTTCTTC.

This clonotype has ten or more counts. This rearrangement joins TRBV30 to TRBJ1-1, with D uncertain. V lost 0 bases, J lost 6 bases, and 5 bases lay in between. The CDR3 runs 11 residues. Germline CDR1 GTSNPN, CDR2 SVGIG (reference sequence). Written as DNA, the CDR3 is TGTGCCTGGAGTGTATTCCCTGAAGCTTTCTTT. Protein: CAWSVFPEAFF.

In regard to this clonotype: Its ends do not fully match the called genes, so a read error is possible. The chain joins TRBV7-3 to TRBJ2-2; D is unresolved. CDR3 length: 14 amino acids. The V gene's germline CDR1 is SGHTA and CDR2 FQGTGA. This CDR3 is CAGSLLASTGELFF. The CDR3 bases are TGTGCCGGCAGCTTACTCGCTAGCACCGGGGAGCTGTTTTTT.

CDR3 region: CASSVYSTSDNEQFF. In DNA, the CDR3 is TGTGCCAGCAGCGTCTACTCCACCTCAGACAATGAGCAGTTCTTC. The genes are TRBV9 and TRBJ2-1; D ambiguous. V was shortened by 2 bases and J by 5 bases, with 14 bases between the two germline ends. The CDR3 length is 15 residues. CDR1 SGDLS and CDR2 YYNGEE come from the germline V gene.

This chain connects TRBV6-1 to TRBJ2-1; D is possibly TRBD2 (5 bases). CDR1 and CDR2 from the germline V gene are MNHNS and SASEGT. The CDR3 spans 11 residues. Trimming pared 8 bases from V and 8 bases from J, leaving 10 bases between. The DNA of the CDR3 is TGTGCCAGCGGCGGGTACGATGAGCAGTTCTTC. Protein sequence: CASGGYDEQFF.

This clonotype was observed a handful of times. The junction does not match germline at one end; this may be a read error. This chain connects TRBV11-2 to TRBJ2-7, with no clear D. CDR1 is SGHAT and CDR2 is FQNNGV in the germline V gene. The CDR3 consists of 12 residues. DNA for the CDR3: TGTGCCAGCAGCTTAGCAGGCCCGACGAAGGGCTTC. Translating gives CASSLAGPTKGF.

In its sample, this clonotype was seen many times. The chain is built from TRBV9 and TRBJ1-1; tentatively, D is TRBD1 (6 bases). V was trimmed by 0 bases and J by 8 bases, leaving 11 bases between them. CDR1 and CDR2 from the germline V gene are SGDLS and YYNGEE. The CDR3 contains 13 residues. DNA for the CDR3: TGTGCCAGCAGCGTAGTCGAGGGGGGCGAAGCTTTCTTT. This translates into CASSVVEGGEAFF.

In its sample, this clonotype was seen many times. The chain recombines TRBV5-6 with TRBJ2-1; 7 nucleotides line up with TRBD2. Germline V lookup: CDR1 SGHDT, CDR2 YYEEEE. J gave up 2 bases and V 5 bases, and 7 bases lay outside the gene matches. The CDR3 extends over 15 amino acids. The CDR3 region is CASRTGGTAYNEQFF. The CDR3, as DNA: TGTGCCAGCAGAACGGGGGGTACTGCCTACAATGAGCAGTTCTTC. The full variable domain, rest sourced from reference TRBV5-6 and TRBJ2-1, is DAGVTQSPTHLIKTRGQQVTLRCSPKSGHDTVSWYQQALGQGPQFIFQYYEEEERQRGNFPDRFSGHQFPNYSSELNVNALLLGDSALYLCASRTGGTAYNEQFFGPGTRLTVL.

This clonotype was seen repeatedly, ten times or more. The chain couples TRBV15 to TRBJ2-7, with D tentatively TRBD1 (6 bases). Trimming took 0 bases from V and 3 from J, leaving 12 bases between them. The CDR3 extends over 15 amino acids. Germline-derived CDR1 and CDR2 are LNHNV and YYDKDF (reference sequence). The CDR3 DNA reads as TGTGCCACCAGCAGAGAGGGGGCGAAGCGCTACGAGCAGTACTTC. Residues: CATSREGAKRYEQYF.

The CDR3 loop is CSAGPGGRAHNEQFF. The CDR3 DNA reads as TGCAGTGCTGGGCCCGGCGGGAGAGCTCACAATGAGCAGTTCTTC. This chain uses TRBV20-1 with TRBJ2-1, with 7 positions matching TRBD2. V was pared by 5 bases and J by 5 bases, with 12 bases of the junction left unmatched. From germline, CDR1 is DFQATT and CDR2 SNEGSKA (reference sequence). The CDR3 runs 15 residues.

Ten or more counts support this clonotype. The chain employs TRBV6-2 or TRBV6-3 and TRBJ1-1, with 9 bases lining up with TRBD1. Germline CDR1 reads MNHEY; CDR2 reads SVGEGT. CDR3 size: 14 residues. Germline trimming cut 5 bases from V and 4 bases from J; bases unmatched to any gene: 5. The CDR3 DNA reads TGTGCCAGCAGTGCCACAGGGGGCGGCACTGAAGCTTTCTTT. It is translated as CASSATGGGTEAFF.

This clonotype was found many times. V usage is TRBV3-1 and J usage is TRBJ2-2; no definite D call. The germline gives CDR1 LGHDT, CDR2 YNNKEL (reference sequence). With 2 bases removed from V and 6 bases from J, the gap between germline ends came to 16 bases. The CDR3 contains 16 residues. The CDR3 bases are TGTGCCAGCAGCCAAACCCCCAAGATTGAGGCCGGGGAGCTGTTTTTT. Its protein is CASSQTPKIEAGELFF.

This clonotype appeared many times. This chain joins TRBV20-1 and TRBJ1-1; TRBD1 aligns across 7 bases. The CDR3 length is 14 residues. V was pared by 0 bases and J by 8 bases, with 9 bases of the junction left unmatched. The germline V gene encodes CDR1 DFQATT and CDR2 SNEGSKA (reference sequence). The CDR3 loop is CSARDNRGTEEAFF. The CDR3 DNA is TGCAGTGCTAGAGATAATCGCGGGACAGAGGAAGCTTTCTTT.

The chain links TRBV28 to TRBJ2-1, with D maybe TRBD2 (5 bases). CDR3 length: 15 amino acids. The germline V and J ends were trimmed by 3 bases and 2 bases, with 11 bases remaining between them. The germline gives CDR1 MDHEN, CDR2 SYDVKM. As DNA, the CDR3 is TGTGCCAGCAGTTTTGTCCAGCGGCCCTACAATGAGCAGTTCTTC. Its translation is CASSFVQRPYNEQFF.

Many counts were recorded for this clonotype. J is TRBJ1-2 and V is TRBV12-3 or TRBV12-4; D perhaps matches TRBD1 (5 bases). Trimming took 6 bases from V and 8 from J, leaving 19 bases between them. This CDR3 has 14 residues. The CDR3 region has the DNA TGTGCCAGCAGCCCATCCGGGATTAGGGGAGGCTACACCTTC. It is translated as CASSPSGIRGGYTF.

This clonotype was recorded many times. The V call is TRBV6-5, the J call TRBJ1-2; D perhaps matches TRBD1 (6 bases). Trimming left V 0 bases short and J 7 bases short, with 15 bases between. The CDR3 totals 15 residues. Germline assignment: CDR1 MNHEY and CDR2 SVGAGI. The CDR3 sequence: CASSYSQGLTGGYTF. The CDR3 DNA is TGTGCCAGCAGTTACTCACAGGGACTTACGGGTGGCTACACCTTC.

The chain uses TRBV4-1 and TRBJ1-2, with 9 positions matching TRBD1. J was trimmed by 1 base and V by 5 bases; bases with no gene match: 11. CDR3 length: 17 residues. CDR1 and CDR2 from the germline V gene are MGHRA and YSYEKL. In nucleotides, the CDR3 is TGCGCCAGCAGCTCCTGGACAGGGGACATCGTTAACTATGGCTACACCTTC. Translation: CASSSWTGDIVNYGYTF.

Comments on this clonotype: This may arise from a read error, as a much more abundant clone is one base away. This chain uses TRBV7-2 with TRBJ2-1; TRBD2 matches at 11 bases. CDR3 length: 15 residues. The germline V gene encodes CDR1 SGHTA and CDR2 FQGNSA. Written as DNA, the CDR3 is TGTGCCGGCAGCTTATATACTAGCGGGAGTTGGGAGCAGTTCTTC. Translation: CAGSLYTSGSWEQFF.

At least ten counts were recorded for this clonotype. The V and J genes are TRBV4-1 and TRBJ2-2, with TRBD2 matching 8 bases. Unmatched junction bases numbered 9, after V lost 1 base and J lost 5 bases. Germline V CDR1 and CDR2: MGHRA, YSYEKL. This CDR3 is built from 17 residues. The DNA for the CDR3 is TGCGCCAGCAGCCAAGCCCCAGCGGGAGTGAGGACCGGGGAGCTGTTTTTT. Translating it yields CASSQAPAGVRTGELFF.

At least ten counts were recorded for this clonotype. The chain uses TRBV30 and TRBJ2-7; D gene ambiguous. Trimming took 0 bases from V and 4 from J, leaving 7 bases between them. CDR1 and CDR2 (germline): GTSNPN, SVGIG (reference sequence). The length of the CDR3 is 12 residues. Written as DNA, the CDR3 is TGTGCCTGGAGTGTTCTACCTTACGAGCAGTACTTC. Translated, it gives CAWSVLPYEQYF. The variable domain in full, completed from reference TRBV30 and TRBJ2-7, reads SQTIHQWPATLVQPVGSPLSLECTVEGTSNPNLYWYRQAAGRGLQLLFYSVGIGQISSEVPQNLSASRPQDRQFILSSKKLLLSDSGFYLCAWSVLPYEQYFGPGTRLTVT.

The chain employs TRBV5-1 and TRBJ2-3; 8 bases fit TRBD2. The CDR3 sequence is 16 residues long. Germline loops: CDR1 SGHRS, CDR2 YFSETQ. V gave up 1 base and J gave up 4 bases; unmatched junction bases: 8. The CDR3 sequence is CASSLLSGRAADTQYF. The CDR3 DNA reads as TGCGCCAGCAGCTTGTTATCCGGGAGGGCCGCAGATACGCAGTATTTT. Drawing the rest from reference TRBV5-1 and TRBJ2-3, the complete variable domain is KAGVTQTPRYLIKTRGQQVTLSCSPISGHRSVSWYQQTPGQGLQFLFEYFSETQRNKGNFPGRFSGRQFSNSRSEMNVSTLELGDSALYLCASSLLSGRAADTQYFGPGTRLTVL.

This clonotype was counted many times. This chain links TRBV11-2 with TRBJ2-5; the D gene could be TRBD1 or TRBD2 (5 bases each). Germline V gives CDR1 SGHAT, CDR2 FQNNGV. V was pared by 4 bases and J by 4 bases, with 13 bases between. CDR3 length equals 14 residues. Here the CDR3 reads CASSSWGNGETQYF. The CDR3 DNA follows: TGTGCCAGCAGCTCCTGGGGGAATGGAGAGACCCAGTACTTC.

This clonotype was observed a handful of times. The chain combines TRBV6-5 with TRBJ2-7; D may be TRBD1 or TRBD2 (5 bases each). The germline gives CDR1 MNHEY, CDR2 SVGAGI. The CDR3 extends over 17 amino acids. V was cut by 0 bases and J by 0 bases, with 15 bases left in between. The CDR3: CASSYSRGSTSSYEQYF. The CDR3 nucleotides read TGTGCCAGCAGTTACTCGAGGGGTTCTACTAGCTCCTACGAGCAGTACTTC.

This clonotype was found a few times. This chain links TRBV2 with TRBJ2-1; the match to TRBD1 covers 10 bases. J gave up 10 bases and V 4 bases, and 28 bases lay outside the gene matches. Germline-derived CDR1 and CDR2 are SNHLY and FYNNEI. This CDR3 has 21 amino acids. The CDR3 loop is CASSVETGGPQGWYDTQEQFF. In DNA form, the CDR3 reads TGTGCCAGCAGTGTTGAGACAGGGGGCCCCCAGGGTTGGTACGATACACAAGAGCAGTTCTTC.

The rearrangement links TRBV11-2 to TRBJ2-1, with 8 positions matching TRBD1. Germline trimming cut 5 bases from V and 0 bases from J; bases unmatched to any gene: 9. The germline V gene has CDR1 SGHAT and CDR2 FQNNGV. The CDR3 length is 17 residues. This CDR3 reads CASSPLGTGGSYNEQFF. The CDR3 nucleotides are TGTGCCAGCAGCCCGCTCGGGACAGGAGGCTCCTACAATGAGCAGTTCTTC.

The chain recombines TRBV27 with TRBJ1-2; 7 bases align to TRBD1. The germline CDR1 and CDR2 sequences are MNHEY and SMNVEV (reference sequence). J lost 11 bases, V lost 5 bases, and 8 bases had no gene match. The CDR3 has 12 residues. The CDR3 protein is CASSIRGQAYTF. CDR3 DNA sequence: TGTGCCAGCAGTATCCGCGGACAGGCTTACACCTTC.

On this clonotype itself: Germline is not matched at one junction end, which may reflect a read error. The genes are TRBV28 and TRBJ2-7, with TRBD2 as a possible D gene (8 bases). The germline V gene encodes CDR1 MDHEN and CDR2 SYDVKM. The CDR3 has 19 amino acids. The CDR3: CASSTTGQIISGSSNEQYF. In nucleotides, the CDR3 is TGTGCCAGCAGTACGACGGGACAGATCATAAGCGGGAGCTCCAACGAGCAGTACTTC.

This clonotype was observed a handful of times. This rearrangement joins TRBV6-5 to TRBJ1-4, with D tentatively TRBD1 (5 bases). Germline V CDR1 and CDR2: MNHEY, SVGAGI. Trimming left V 0 bases short and J 8 bases short, with 10 bases between. CDR3 length: 14 residues. The CDR3 DNA reads TGTGCCAGCAGTTACTCCCAGGGAGACGAAAAACTGTTTTTT. Protein product: CASSYSQGDEKLFF.

Many counts were recorded for this clonotype. The rearrangement joins TRBV11-2 to TRBJ2-5, with 15 bases identical to TRBD2. Germline assignment: CDR1 SGHAT and CDR2 FQNNGV. CDR3 length equals 18 residues. V shed 3 bases, J shed 5 bases, and the junction held 10 bases outside the gene matches. Here the CDR3 reads CASSFNPGLAGGWETQYF. CDR3 in DNA: TGTGCCAGCAGCTTTAATCCGGGACTAGCGGGAGGTTGGGAGACCCAGTACTTC.

With regard to this clonotype: This may stem from a read error, because a much larger clone lies one nucleotide away. The gene calls are TRBV28 and TRBJ2-5; 10 bases agree with TRBD2. Trimming at V came to 5 bases and at J to 13 bases, leaving 7 bases not matched to a gene. This CDR3 is built from 12 residues. CDR1 MDHEN and CDR2 SYDVKM come from the germline V gene. The CDR3 nucleotides read TGTGCCAGCAGTCTAGCGGGAGAGCCCCGGTACTTC. This translates into CASSLAGEPRYF.